The 26 T cell receptor beta chains below come from one sample, sequenced in a study of T cell responses to AZD1222 COVID-19 vaccine. Sequenced by immunoSEQ multiplex PCR; TCRdb stores in-frame clones only, minus some. The data contain over 100,000 clones, about 88% of them singletons. The sample in question was peripheral blood, obtained on day 0 of AZD1222 vaccination. The source is an adult in good health.

The rearrangement joins TRBV5-1 to TRBJ1-6; maybe TRBD1 (6 bases). This CDR3 contains 15 residues. Trimming left V 1 base short and J 9 bases short, with 14 bases between. Germline values: CDR1 SGHRS, CDR2 YFSETQ. CDR3 sequence: CASSLPGVLGSPLHF. CDR3 DNA sequence: TGCGCCAGCAGCTTGCCAGGGGTCCTGGGTTCACCCCTCCACTTT.

J is TRBJ2-6 and V is TRBV19, with 9 positions matching TRBD2. Germline V lookup: CDR1 LNHDA, CDR2 SQIVND (reference sequence). With 0 bases clipped from V and 0 bases from J, the junction kept 15 bases outside the gene matches. The CDR3 length is 22 residues. CDR3 DNA sequence: TGTGCCAGTAGTATAGATCTTTTGGCGGGGGGGAACGAGGGCTCTGGGGCCAACGTCCTGACTTTC. Translating it yields CASSIDLLAGGNEGSGANVLTF.

The chain combines TRBV5-1 with TRBJ2-1; TRBD1 agrees at 9 bases. This CDR3 is built from 13 residues. From germline, CDR1 is SGHRS and CDR2 YFSETQ. V lost 8 bases and J lost 10; bases outside the gene matches: 10. The CDR3 region is CASSTGGVREQFF. DNA of the CDR3: TGCGCCAGTTCGACAGGGGGTGTCCGCGAGCAGTTCTTC.

The chain combines TRBV12-3 or TRBV12-4 with TRBJ1-5; TRBD1 is a possible D gene (6 bases). V was cut by 4 bases and J by 3 bases, with 7 bases left in between. This CDR3 is built from 13 residues. CDR3 amino acids: CASSWTVNQPQHF. The CDR3 DNA sequence: TGTGCCAGCAGTTGGACAGTCAATCAGCCCCAGCATTTT.

The rearrangement joins TRBV28 to TRBJ2-7; D is ambiguous. The CDR3 totals 11 residues. The germline CDR1 and CDR2 sequences are MDHEN and SYDVKM. Between the trimmed V and J ends, which lost 6 bases and 3 bases, there was a span of 6 bases. For the CDR3, the DNA is TGTGCCAGCAGGCAAAACTACGAGCAGTACTTC. It is translated as CASRQNYEQYF.

The V and J genes are TRBV9 and TRBJ2-1; 7 bases align to TRBD2. Germline-derived CDR1 and CDR2 are SGDLS and YYNGEE. This CDR3 comprises 15 residues. With 0 bases clipped from V and 5 bases from J, the junction kept 5 bases outside the gene matches. DNA of the CDR3: TGTGCCAGCAGCGTAGACGGGGGGTCCCACAATGAGCAGTTCTTC. Translated: CASSVDGGSHNEQFF.

This rearrangement joins TRBV11-3 to TRBJ1-2; 7 bases fit TRBD1. Trimming took 5 bases from V and 4 from J; bases not matched to a gene: 4. CDR1 SGHNT and CDR2 YENEEA come from the germline V gene. The CDR3 consists of 13 residues. CDR3 protein: CASSPQGSYGYTF. CDR3 nucleotides: TGTGCCAGCAGCCCACAGGGGTCCTATGGCTACACCTTC.

The chain employs TRBV10-3 and TRBJ2-1, with TRBD1 identical over 11 bases. The V and J ends lost 1 base and 6 bases, in that order; junction bases with no gene match: 2. CDR1 and CDR2 from the germline V gene are ENHRY and SYGVKD. The CDR3 length is 15 residues. The CDR3 region is CAISELGQGGNEQFF. The CDR3 DNA reads TGTGCCATCAGTGAGTTGGGACAGGGGGGCAATGAGCAGTTCTTC.

This chain connects TRBV2 to TRBJ2-5; the D gene is possibly TRBD1 (6 bases). V was cut by 3 bases and J by 4 bases, with 15 bases left in between. CDR3 length: 15 residues. Per the germline V gene, CDR1 is SNHLY and CDR2 is FYNNEI. Written as DNA, the CDR3 is TGTGCCAGCAGTGACGGGCCTTTAGGGGGAGAGACCCAGTACTTC. Protein product: CASSDGPLGGETQYF.

The chain couples TRBV19 to TRBJ1-1; no clear D gene. Trimming cost V 4 bases and J 1 base, with 10 bases left between them. Germline V gene sequence: CDR1 LNHDA, CDR2 SQIVND (reference sequence). The CDR3 is 14 amino acids. The CDR3 nucleotides are TGTGCCAGTAGTAGTAGACGGCAGAACACTGAAGCTTTCTTT. This encodes CASSSRRQNTEAFF.

Here the CDR3 DNA reads TGTGCCAGCAGTTACGGCCAGGGGGCTAACAATGAGCAGTTCTTC. As protein: CASSYGQGANNEQFF. V is TRBV6-5 and J is TRBJ2-1, with 8 bases aligning to TRBD1. V was clipped by 2 bases and J by 5 bases; unmatched bases: 5. Per germline, CDR1 MNHEY and CDR2 SVGAGI. This CDR3 has 15 residues.

This chain links TRBV9 with TRBJ2-7, with D possibly being TRBD2 (5 bases). Germline V lookup: CDR1 SGDLS, CDR2 YYNGEE. Trimming stripped 3 bases from V and 2 bases from J, with 12 bases between. This CDR3 spans 14 amino acids. The CDR3 sequence is CASSGTGEPYEQYF. The CDR3 DNA follows: TGTGCCAGCAGCGGGACTGGAGAACCCTACGAGCAGTACTTC.

This chain joins TRBV6-5 and TRBJ1-1, with D tentatively TRBD1 (6 bases). Germline V CDR1 and CDR2: MNHEY, SVGAGI. The CDR3 covers 14 residues. V was shortened by 3 bases and J by 4 bases, with 12 bases between the two germline ends. This CDR3 is CASSYSEGGTEAFF. CDR3 coding DNA: TGTGCCAGCAGTTATTCGGAAGGGGGCACTGAAGCTTTCTTT.

The rearrangement uses TRBV27 and TRBJ1-1, with a possible D match to TRBD1 (5 bases). The germline CDR1 and CDR2 sequences are MNHEY and SMNVEV (reference sequence). V shed 2 bases and J shed 1 base, with 8 bases lying between them. This CDR3 contains 14 residues. CDR3 nucleotides: TGTGCCAGCAGTTTAGGGAGGGGGAACACTGAAGCTTTCTTT. Translation: CASSLGRGNTEAFF.

The chain employs TRBV4-3 and TRBJ1-2, with 7 bases aligning to TRBD1. Per germline, CDR1 LGHNA and CDR2 YSLEER. V dropped 2 bases and J dropped 4; count of bases not matched to a gene: 1. CDR3 size: 13 residues. CDR3 nucleotide sequence: TGCGCCAGCAGCCAAACAGGGGCCTATGGCTACACCTTC. Its protein product is CASSQTGAYGYTF.

The chain is built from TRBV19 and TRBJ2-3; the match to TRBD2 covers 7 bases. The CDR3 is 14 amino acids. Trimming cost V 6 bases and J 0 bases; bases outside gene matches: 3. The V gene's germline CDR1 is LNHDA and CDR2 SQIVND (reference sequence). The CDR3 DNA sequence: TGTGCCAGTAGGGGGGGGATTAGCACAGATACGCAGTATTTT. Translating gives CASRGGISTDTQYF.

For this clone: This may arise from a read error, as a much more abundant clone is one base away. The V call is TRBV7-9, the J call TRBJ1-1; no clear D gene. Between the trimmed V and J ends, which lost 1 base and 4 bases, there was a span of 1 base. Germline values: CDR1 SEHNR, CDR2 FQNEAQ (reference sequence). This CDR3 region has 11 residues. The CDR3 protein is CASSLGTEAFF. DNA for the CDR3: TGTGCCAGCAGCTTAGGCACTGAAGCTTTCTTT.

The chain links TRBV29-1 to TRBJ1-1; D is perhaps TRBD1 (5 bases). V was trimmed by 6 bases and J by 1 base, leaving 12 bases between them. This CDR3 has 13 amino acids. Germline assignment: CDR1 SQVTM and CDR2 ANQGSEA. In nucleotides, the CDR3 is TGCAGCGTCATACCTCAGGGGAACACTGAAGCTTTCTTT. Encoded protein: CSVIPQGNTEAFF.

The chain joins TRBV28 to TRBJ1-4, with a tentative D call TRBD1 (5 bases). Looked up from germline, CDR1 is MDHEN and CDR2 is SYDVKM. With 10 bases removed from V and 2 bases from J, the gap between germline ends came to 20 bases. The CDR3 spans 16 residues. The CDR3 loop reads CATGGLSPGTNEKLFF. CDR3 coding DNA: TGTGCCACCGGGGGTCTTTCCCCCGGCACTAATGAAAAACTGTTTTTT.

The V and J genes are TRBV6-5 and TRBJ1-1; perhaps TRBD1 as D (6 bases). V was trimmed by 6 bases and J by 6 bases, leaving 14 bases between them. The CDR3 length is 13 residues. CDR1 and CDR2 from the germline V gene are MNHEY and SVGAGI. DNA for the CDR3: TGTGCCAGCAGCACCACAGGGACCTCTGAAGCTTTCTTT. This codes for CASSTTGTSEAFF.

The rearrangement uses TRBV3-1 (or the pseudogene TRBV3-2) and TRBJ2-3; D gene ambiguous. Per the germline V gene, CDR1 is LGHDT and CDR2 is YNNKEL (reference sequence). The CDR3 is made up of 13 amino acids. Between the trimmed V and J ends, which lost 5 bases and 3 bases, there was a span of 9 bases. CDR3 region: CASSSRPTDTQYF. The CDR3 region has the DNA TGTGCCAGCAGCTCGCGCCCGACAGATACGCAGTATTTT.

The table lists this clone with a count of one. This chain joins TRBV18 and TRBJ1-5; possibly TRBD1 for D (5 bases). Trimming left V 3 bases short and J 0 bases short, with 15 bases between. The CDR3 totals 17 residues. Germline CDR1 is KGHSH and CDR2 is LQKENI. The CDR3 nucleotides read TGTGCCAGCTCACCTACCCACGGGGCAGATAGCAATCAGCCCCAGCATTTT. Amino acids: CASSPTHGADSNQPQHF.

CDR3 coding DNA: TGTGCCAGCAGCAGCCAGGGGGCAGGTCATCAGCCCCAGCATTTT. Translating it yields CASSSQGAGHQPQHF. The V call is TRBV7-2, the J call TRBJ1-5; 8 positions agree with TRBD1. Trimming took 5 bases from V and 5 from J; bases not matched to a gene: 8. This CDR3 has 15 residues. Germline CDR1 and CDR2: SGHTA and FQGNSA.

The V gene is TRBV11-3, the J gene TRBJ2-2, with unresolved D. CDR1 and CDR2 from the germline V gene are SGHNT and YENEEA. The CDR3 has 15 amino acids. V was cut by 6 bases and J by 0 bases, with 11 bases left in between. The CDR3 is CASSPSAANTGELFF. In DNA, the CDR3 is TGTGCCAGCAGTCCCTCGGCGGCGAACACCGGGGAGCTGTTTTTT.

The J gene is TRBJ1-2, the V gene TRBV30; 9 positions agree with TRBD1. The V and J ends lost 0 bases and 3 bases, in that order; junction bases with no gene match: 2. The germline CDR1 and CDR2 sequences are GTSNPN and SVGIG (reference sequence). The CDR3 is 14 residues long. CDR3 sequence: CAWSVGQGHYGYTF. The CDR3 coding sequence is TGTGCCTGGAGTGTGGGACAGGGTCACTATGGCTACACCTTC.

The chain is built from TRBV5-4 and TRBJ1-1; D possibly corresponds to TRBD1 (5 bases). The germline V and J ends were trimmed by 0 bases and 11 bases, with 11 bases remaining between them. Germline assignment: CDR1 SGHNT and CDR2 YYREEE (reference sequence). The CDR3 spans 12 residues. DNA of the CDR3: TGTGCCAGCAGCTTGGACGAGGGGCACGCTTTCTTT. Its protein is CASSLDEGHAFF.